The present T cell receptor (beta chain) was sequenced within a study of T-cell memory formation after mild COVID-19. The germline CDR1 and CDR2 sequences are SGHRS and YFSETQ. Trimming removed 0 bases at V and 5 bases at J, with 17 bases between. This CDR3 spans 16 amino acids. TCRdb reprocessed the 5' RACE reads with MiXCR, giving one entry per CDR3 protein. Here the sample spans just over 350,000 distinct CDR3 sequences, around an eighth being singletons. This sequence joins TRBV5-1 and TRBJ2-5, with D perhaps TRBD2 (8 bases). This sequence was found in a man younger than 35 who had mild COVID-19 (a few samples of this study predate the infection). Cell type and time point are not known. Sequencing used PBMCs or a T cell subset sorted from them (not recorded which). CDR3 loop: CASSLVAGTAQETQYF. In DNA form, the CDR3 reads TGCGCCAGCAGCTTGGTAGCGGGGACAGCCCAGGAGACCCAGTACTTC.